This entry lists 30 T cell receptor beta chains sequenced from one sample in a study of blood T cell repertoires in COVID-19. The repertoire was sequenced with immunoSEQ multiplex PCR; TCRdb's copy has only in-frame clones and lacks some. This sample has tens of thousands of clones, with about three quarters found just once. Sample: peripheral blood. These receptors were obtained from a man between 65 and 80 years old with active or convalescent COVID-19.

V and J are TRBV29-1 and TRBJ1-2; possible D gene TRBD1, 5 bases. V lost 1 base and J 5 bases, leaving 14 bases between the germline ends. CDR3 size: 14 residues. CDR1 SQVTM and CDR2 ANQGSEA come from the germline V gene. The CDR3 spells CSVEGGGLGYGYTF. CDR3 sequence (DNA): TGCAGCGTTGAAGGGGGGGGTTTAGGATATGGCTACACCTTC.

This chain links TRBV18 with TRBJ1-2; D perhaps matches TRBD1 (6 bases). This CDR3 has 14 residues. Germline lookup yields CDR1 KGHSH and CDR2 LQKENI. Between the trimmed V and J ends, which lost 2 bases and 6 bases, there was a span of 13 bases. The CDR3 coding sequence is TGTGCCAGCTCACCAACTAACAGGGAGCATGGCTACACCTTC. Translation: CASSPTNREHGYTF.

The rearrangement uses TRBV7-9 and TRBJ1-5; D may be TRBD1 (5 bases). The CDR3 extends over 15 amino acids. Per the germline V gene, CDR1 is SEHNR and CDR2 is FQNEAQ (reference sequence). With 5 bases removed from V and 10 bases from J, the gap between germline ends came to 21 bases. The CDR3 loop reads CASSPSGQGVGPQHF. For the CDR3, the DNA is TGTGCCAGCAGCCCCTCGGGCCAGGGTGTGGGTCCCCAGCATTTT.

This clone was picked up one time. The rearrangement links TRBV7-2 to TRBJ1-1; no definite D call. The CDR3 runs 14 residues. Germline CDR1 reads SGHTA; CDR2 reads FQGNSA. The V gene lost 8 bases and the J gene lost 0 bases, with 13 bases spanning the gap. For the CDR3, the DNA is TGTGCCAGCGAAAGGGAGAGATTGAACACTGAAGCTTTCTTT. Its protein is CASERERLNTEAFF.

This chain connects TRBV6-5 to TRBJ1-2, with 7 bases aligning to TRBD1. The V gene's germline CDR1 is MNHEY and CDR2 SVGAGI. Trimming took 2 bases from V and 6 from J; bases not matched to a gene: 3. The CDR3 is 13 residues long. CDR3 DNA sequence: TGTGCCAGCAGTTACGACAGGGAAAATGGCTACACCTTC. Protein product: CASSYDRENGYTF.

This chain joins TRBV14 and TRBJ2-7, with 8 bases matching TRBD2. CDR1 and CDR2 (germline): SGHDN, FVKESK. This CDR3 has 15 amino acids. V dropped 3 bases and J dropped 3; count of bases not matched to a gene: 7. The CDR3 region has the DNA TGTGCCAGCAGCCAGGAAAGGAGCGGGAGCTACGAGCAGTACTTC. It codes for CASSQERSGSYEQYF.

J is TRBJ1-1 and V is TRBV19, with TRBD1 identical over 7 bases. V was pared by 6 bases and J by 3 bases, with 19 bases of the junction left unmatched. CDR1 and CDR2 (germline): LNHDA, SQIVND (reference sequence). The CDR3 is 18 residues long. Here the CDR3 reads CASSARDRMGLRDTEAFF. CDR3 coding DNA: TGTGCCAGTAGCGCACGGGACAGAATGGGACTTAGGGACACTGAAGCTTTCTTT.

This rearrangement joins TRBV7-3 to TRBJ2-5; 13 bases fit TRBD2. The length of the CDR3 is 16 residues. CDR1 is SGHTA and CDR2 is FQGTGA in the germline V gene. The junction had 5 bases not matched to a gene; V was cut back by 2 bases and J by 5 bases. In DNA, the CDR3 is TGTGCCAGCAGCTTAGGACTAGCGGGAGAGGAGGAGACCCAGTACTTC. Amino acids: CASSLGLAGEEETQYF.

The chain joins TRBV14 to TRBJ1-3, with TRBD1 matching 8 bases. Germline V gene data show CDR1 as SGHDN and CDR2 as FVKESK. This CDR3 region has 13 residues. The CDR3 sequence: CVTGTGPGNTIYF. CDR3 nucleotide sequence: TGTGTAACCGGGACAGGTCCTGGAAACACCATATATTTT.

The rearrangement joins TRBV2 to TRBJ2-1, with 8 positions matching TRBD2. Germline loops: CDR1 SNHLY, CDR2 FYNNEI. V shed 5 bases, J shed 0 bases, and the junction held 6 bases outside the gene matches. The CDR3 runs 16 residues. CDR3 in amino acids: CASSNPSGPSYNEQFF. CDR3 coding DNA: TGTGCCAGCAGTAACCCTAGCGGGCCCTCCTACAATGAGCAGTTCTTC.

In nucleotides, the CDR3 is TGTGCCAGCAGTTTCTCAGGGACAGCACACTATGGCTACACCTTC. This codes for CASSFSGTAHYGYTF. The genes are TRBV27 and TRBJ1-2; 7 bases are a match to TRBD1. After removal of 3 bases from V and 3 bases from J, the junction contained 7 bases not matched to a gene. The CDR3 sequence is 15 residues long. CDR1 is MNHEY, CDR2 SMNVEV, per germline (reference sequence).

The chain uses TRBV7-2 and TRBJ1-5, with D uncertain. CDR1 is SGHTA, CDR2 FQGNSA, per germline. CDR3 length equals 15 residues. V was cut by 1 base and J by 5 bases, with 12 bases left in between. CDR3 bases: TGTGCCAGCAGCTTAGGGTCCGGGTCCTATCAGCCCCAGCATTTT. It yields the protein CASSLGSGSYQPQHF.

The chain employs TRBV11-3 and TRBJ2-5, with 11 bases identical to TRBD1. From germline, CDR1 is SGHNT and CDR2 YENEEA. V trimming: 6 bases; J trimming: 1 base; junction bases outside the gene matches: 7. CDR3 size: 16 residues. The CDR3 loop reads CASSRGGTGGQETQYF. CDR3 sequence (DNA): TGTGCCAGCAGTCGGGGAGGGACAGGGGGCCAAGAGACCCAGTACTTC.

The V call is TRBV19, the J call TRBJ1-6, with a weak D call TRBD1 (5 bases). This CDR3 contains 12 residues. The V gene lost 6 bases and the J gene lost 13 bases, with 13 bases spanning the gap. Germline CDR1 reads LNHDA; CDR2 reads SQIVND (reference sequence). The CDR3 DNA follows: TGTGCCAGTAGCCCAGGGCTGGGGCCCCTCCACTTT. Encoded protein: CASSPGLGPLHF.

The chain joins TRBV19 to TRBJ2-3, with D possibly being TRBD2 (6 bases). This CDR3 is 16 amino acids long. V was shortened by 8 bases and J by 1 base, with 19 bases between the two germline ends. Germline V CDR1 and CDR2: LNHDA, SQIVND (reference sequence). CDR3 region: CASRPPGRSRTDTQYF. In nucleotides, the CDR3 is TGTGCCAGTCGCCCACCAGGGAGGAGCCGCACAGATACGCAGTATTTT.

The chain recombines TRBV13 with TRBJ2-6, with D tentatively TRBD1 (7 bases). The V and J ends lost 0 bases and 0 bases respectively, with 9 bases between them. The CDR3 contains 17 residues. Per germline, CDR1 PRHDT and CDR2 FYEKMQ (reference sequence). This chain's CDR3 is CASSLGRGDSGANVLTF. CDR3 nucleotide sequence: TGTGCCAGCAGCTTAGGCAGGGGGGACTCTGGGGCCAACGTCCTGACTTTC.

This clone was seen a few times. The J gene is TRBJ1-6, the V gene TRBV5-1; weak D call: TRBD1 (6 bases). V lost 0 bases to trimming and J lost 8 bases, with 9 bases between them. The CDR3 is 14 residues long. Germline V gene data show CDR1 as SGHRS and CDR2 as YFSETQ. Here the CDR3 reads CASSLEAGDSPLHF. DNA for the CDR3: TGCGCCAGCAGCTTGGAGGCAGGGGATTCACCCCTCCACTTT.

The count of this clone is one. The chain recombines TRBV30 with TRBJ1-2; 7 bases line up with TRBD1. V dropped 6 bases and J dropped 4; count of bases not matched to a gene: 8. The CDR3 spans 13 residues. CDR1 is GTSNPN and CDR2 is SVGIG in the germline V gene (reference sequence). Written as DNA, the CDR3 is TGTGCCTGTCAGGGGGATACGAGCTATGGCTACACCTTC. Encoded protein: CACQGDTSYGYTF.

Here the CDR3 reads CASSPRRREGEKLFF. The CDR3 region has the DNA TGTGCCAGCAGTCCCCGACGGAGAGAAGGTGAAAAACTGTTTTTT. The chain links TRBV6-5 to TRBJ1-4; no reliable D call. This CDR3 has 15 amino acids. The V end lost 5 bases, the J end lost 7 bases, and 17 bases lay between the germline ends. Germline V gene lookup returns CDR1 MNHEY and CDR2 SVGAGI.

CDR3 sequence reads: CASNFPGKLAKNIQYF. CDR3 DNA sequence: TGCGCCAGCAATTTTCCGGGAAAGCTAGCCAAAAACATTCAGTACTTC. The chain uses TRBV10-1 and TRBJ2-4; D is possibly TRBD2 (5 bases). There are 16 residues in the CDR3. In germline, CDR1 is WNHNN, CDR2 SYGVQD (reference sequence). The V end lost 7 bases, the J end lost 0 bases, and 16 bases lay between the germline ends.

V usage is TRBV19 and J usage is TRBJ1-6; D gene uncertain. V lost 1 base, J lost 10 bases, and 26 bases lay in between. The CDR3 contains 19 residues. The germline V gene has CDR1 LNHDA and CDR2 SQIVND (reference sequence). This CDR3 reads CASSIGQPTGGGRKSPLHF. CDR3 nucleotides: TGTGCCAGTAGTATAGGCCAACCAACCGGAGGCGGGCGGAAATCACCCCTCCACTTT.

The chain employs TRBV11-3 and TRBJ2-2, with a weak D call TRBD1 (6 bases). With 6 bases removed from V and 6 bases from J, the gap between germline ends came to 11 bases. CDR1 is SGHNT, CDR2 YENEEA, per germline. The CDR3 runs to 13 residues. The CDR3 nucleotides read TGTGCCAGCAGTCTGACAGGCGCCGGGGAGCTGTTTTTT. Its protein is CASSLTGAGELFF. Full variable domain (missing parts from reference TRBV11-3 and TRBJ2-2): EAGVVQSPRYKIIEKKQPVAFWCNPISGHNTLYWYLQNLGQGPELLIRYENEEAVDDSQLPKDRFSAERLKGVDSTLKIQPAELGDSAVYLCASSLTGAGELFFGEGSRLTVL.

As regards this clone: The same CDR3 arises from other DNA sequences in this sample as well. The chain uses TRBV6-5 and TRBJ1-3, with D unresolved. The CDR3 is 12 amino acids. Germline V gene lookup returns CDR1 MNHEY and CDR2 SVGAGI. The ends were cut back, 9 bases at V and 0 bases at J, with 6 bases in the middle. Here the CDR3 DNA reads TGTGCCAGTCACAGCTCTGGAAACACCATATATTTT. This codes for CASHSSGNTIYF.

The rearrangement joins TRBV30 to TRBJ1-2; D might be TRBD1 (6 bases). Trimming cost V 0 bases and J 4 bases, with 15 bases left between them. Germline CDR1 GTSNPN, CDR2 SVGIG (reference sequence). The CDR3 loop spans 15 amino acids. CDR3 sequence: CAWSVWGGAGYGYTF. CDR3 nucleotides: TGTGCCTGGAGTGTATGGGGGGGCGCCGGCTATGGCTACACCTTC.

V usage is TRBV11-2 and J usage is TRBJ2-6; TRBD1 is a possible D gene (5 bases). From germline, CDR1 is SGHAT and CDR2 FQNNGV. The CDR3 covers 18 residues. V was trimmed by 5 bases and J by 2 bases, leaving 19 bases between them. CDR3 sequence reads: CASSPRQSRVTGANVLTF. CDR3 nucleotide sequence: TGTGCCAGCAGCCCTCGACAGTCACGCGTTACTGGGGCCAACGTCCTGACTTTC.

The chain employs TRBV11-2 and TRBJ2-2, with 8 bases identical to TRBD1. Germline V gene data show CDR1 as SGHAT and CDR2 as FQNNGV. J gave up 4 bases and V 5 bases, and 9 bases lay outside the gene matches. The CDR3 spans 16 residues. The CDR3 bases are TGTGCCAGCAGCCAAATCAGGGGGCGCGGCACCGGGGAGCTGTTTTTT. This encodes CASSQIRGRGTGELFF.

V is TRBV5-1 and J is TRBJ2-2; tentatively, D is TRBD1 (6 bases). Germline CDR1 and CDR2: SGHRS and YFSETQ. V lost 4 bases to trimming and J lost 0 bases, with 16 bases between them. The CDR3 sequence is 17 residues long. The CDR3 loop reads CASSPLQGIANTGELFF. Written as DNA, the CDR3 is TGCGCCAGCAGCCCTTTGCAGGGGATTGCGAACACCGGGGAGCTGTTTTTT. Using reference TRBV5-1 and TRBJ2-2 for the parts outside the CDR3, the full variable domain is KAGVTQTPRYLIKTRGQQVTLSCSPISGHRSVSWYQQTPGQGLQFLFEYFSETQRNKGNFPGRFSGRQFSNSRSEMNVSTLELGDSALYLCASSPLQGIANTGELFFGEGSRLTVL.

V gene TRBV27 combines with J gene TRBJ1-4, with 7 positions matching TRBD1. V shed 4 bases and J 11 bases; nucleotides not matched to a gene: 10. The CDR3 covers 14 residues. Germline values: CDR1 MNHEY, CDR2 SMNVEV (reference sequence). The CDR3 sequence: CASSSGQIPHKLFF. The CDR3 coding sequence is TGTGCCAGCAGTTCGGGACAGATTCCTCACAAACTGTTTTTT.

V gene TRBV7-3 combines with J gene TRBJ2-7, with 9 bases lining up with TRBD1. Trimming took 5 bases from V and 0 from J; bases not matched to a gene: 8. Per the germline V gene, CDR1 is SGHTA and CDR2 is FQGTGA. The CDR3 consists of 16 residues. CDR3: CASSPKQGASSYEQYF. The CDR3 DNA is TGTGCCAGCAGCCCGAAACAGGGGGCTAGCTCCTACGAGCAGTACTTC.

To note about this clone: In the same sample, other DNA sequences code for this CDR3. The chain combines TRBV19 with TRBJ2-1; 8 bases fit TRBD2. Germline V gene lookup returns CDR1 LNHDA and CDR2 SQIVND (reference sequence). Losses at the gene ends were 6 bases for V and 0 bases for J; bases not matched to a gene: 4. The CDR3 totals 15 residues. The chain's CDR3 is CASRTSGPSYNEQFF. In DNA form, the CDR3 reads TGTGCCAGTAGAACTAGCGGCCCCTCCTACAATGAGCAGTTCTTC.